This TCR beta chain came from a study of persistence of HIV-infected CD4 T cells. Overlapping HIV-1 Gag 15-mer peptides at approximately 0.96 ug per peptide per mL were used. Sorting selected CD4+ T cells upregulating both CD40 ligand and CD69. In the case of this clone: Its target is not known.

Sequencing used immunoSEQ version 4 in survey mode. Method: immunoSEQ multiplex PCR; TCRdb's copy keeps in-frame clones and lacks some. The table has about 32,000 clones, 65% to 75% seen once. This specimen was CD4+ T cells sorted from PBMCs after approximately 19-hour stimulation, taken from a patient who received antiretroviral therapy. The clonotype was recovered from an adult man with HIV who was CMV-seropositive.

CDR3 loop: CASSLGQVGSPLHF. The CDR3 DNA reads TGTGCCAGCAGCTTGGGGCAGGTTGGTTCACCCCTCCACTTT. The V and J genes are TRBV5-5 and TRBJ1-6; D gene uncertain. CDR3 size: 14 residues. Trimming left V 0 bases short and J 9 bases short, with 10 bases between. CDR1 is SGHKS and CDR2 is YYEKEE in the germline V gene (reference sequence). Full variable domain (remainder filled in from reference TRBV5-5 and TRBJ1-6): DAGVTQSPTHLIKTRGQQVTLRCSPISGHKSVSWYQQVLGQGPQFIFQYYEKEERGRGNFPDRFSARQFPNYSSELNVNALLLGDSALYLCASSLGQVGSPLHFGNGTRLTVT.